A selection of T cell receptor beta chains follows, all from one sample in a study of blood T cell repertoires in COVID-19. Clones were sequenced by immunoSEQ multiplex PCR, and TCRdb holds only the in-frame ones, with some missing. The sample includes a few hundred thousand clones, more than 70% seen only once; the top ten take about 1.5%. The sample consisted of PBMCs or T cells enriched from blood (not recorded which). The receptor set was obtained from a woman aged 18 to 35 who had been exposed to COVID-19. Both conserved end residues are part of each CDR3.

v_gene	j_gene	len	CDR3aa
TRBV7-9	TRBJ1-1	16	CASSLDSTGHNTEAFF
TRBV28	TRBJ2-7	13	CASSSRTGYEQYF
TRBV28	TRBJ1-5	15	CASSLFLGGNQPQHF
TRBV3-1/TRBV3-2	TRBJ2-5	12	CASSHLQETQYF
TRBV5-4	TRBJ2-2	13	CASSNGVTGELFF
TRBV10-3	TRBJ2-5	13	CAISGGQGKTQYF
TRBV4-3	TRBJ1-6	14	CASSQGTGGSPLHF
TRBV7-9	TRBJ2-2	16	CASSLLGGRATGELFF
TRBV27	TRBJ1-2	18	CASSRQTGPVYGTYGYTF
TRBV5-6	TRBJ2-2	13	CASSTRQTGELFF
TRBV25-1	TRBJ1-1	11	CASSEENEAFF
TRBV2	TRBJ1-5	11	CASGEGQPQHF
TRBV6-5	TRBJ2-7	14	CASSLVEGRYEQYF
TRBV24-1	TRBJ1-4	15	CATSDLRQGSEKLFF
TRBV6-5	TRBJ1-2	14	CASRPGQGNYGYTF
TRBV4-2	TRBJ1-1	18	CASSQAGDRGLGGTEAFF
TRBV28	TRBJ1-6	13	CASQTGNRSPLHF
TRBV28	TRBJ2-7	14	CASSWGGSLLEQYF
TRBV14	TRBJ2-3	14	CAGRLAGVTDTQYF
TRBV7-9	TRBJ1-2	14	CASSLAGNIYGYTF
TRBV2	TRBJ2-1	15	CASSAKDLSRGEQFF
TRBV18	TRBJ1-6	14	CASSPGQEGSPLHF
TRBV15	TRBJ2-3	14	CATSRERETDTQYF
TRBV10-3	TRBJ2-3	14	CATQKGRTADTQYF
TRBV21-1	TRBJ2-4	22	CASSRRDRGVMGAPCGKNIQYF
TRBV7-3	TRBJ1-1	13	CASSLGQGTEAFF
TRBV5-6	TRBJ1-2	14	CASSFGDRDSGYTF
TRBV5-1	TRBJ2-7	18	CASSGTGQLLLTPYEQYF
TRBV10-3	TRBJ2-3	15	CAISESRSPRDTQYF
TRBV28	TRBJ1-1	13	CASTTYPGTEAFF
TRBV20-1	TRBJ2-7	15	CSASGGGGASYEQYF
TRBV10-3	TRBJ2-1	15	CAIQGGTGDSNEQFF
TRBV7-9	TRBJ1-1	15	CASSLGTGLWTEAFF
TRBV28	TRBJ2-7	15	CASSLTSGSVIEQYF
TRBV5-1	TRBJ1-2	13	CASSLRQGDGYTF
TRBV15	TRBJ1-4	16	CATRQGDLPTNEKLFF
TRBV19	TRBJ1-1	15	CASSIDRPRTTEAFF
TRBV18	TRBJ2-7	12	CASSPSSDEQYF
TRBV15	TRBJ1-1	14	CATRKDTGFTEAFF
TRBV27	TRBJ1-2	16	CASSAQTGSPFYGYTF
TRBV28	TRBJ2-2	15	CASTVRLGAAGELFF
TRBV28	TRBJ1-2	15	CASSPAGTGARGYTF
TRBV7-9	TRBJ2-2	15	CASSPTGEYTGELFF
TRBV27	TRBJ2-3	13	CASSLPALDTQYF
TRBV27	TRBJ2-1	15	CASRRSVAGVLEQFF
TRBV29-1	TRBJ1-4	13	CSVADRGGEKLFF
TRBV5-1	TRBJ1-6	15	CASSLDQGHNSPLHF
TRBV7-2	TRBJ2-5	14	CASSPWAGGETQYF
TRBV4-1	TRBJ2-7	15	CASSPSQTGNHEQYF